One sample yielded the 6 T cell receptor beta chains listed below, sequenced in a study of T-cell reconstitution after alpha-beta-depleted transplantation in children listed by TCRdb under 2016. The library was built by means of PCR. Instrument used: Illumina HiSeq 2500. TCR library preparation used molecular barcoding, with unique molecular identifiers applied to normalize quantification of the TCRbeta repertoire. In-frame beta chains were kept once TCRdb had trimmed the public reads at Q25 with fastp and called clones with MiXCR. Every CDR3 protein is listed once, alongside the most common genes and DNA of its rows. This sample gives roughly 220,000 distinct CDR3 sequences in total; 7.5% to 10% of them show up just once. Of the sample, roughly 5.1% is held by the ten largest clones. The sequencing here drew on PBMCs from the stem cell graft donor, taken from the stem cell graft. The receptor source for this set is a human donor who donated a stem cell graft to a child with SCID.

This clonotype was counted ten times or more. V usage is TRBV7-8 and J usage is TRBJ1-2, with D hard to call. With 4 bases removed from V and 2 bases from J, the gap between germline ends came to 14 bases. The CDR3 extends over 15 amino acids. Germline V gene lookup returns CDR1 SGHVS and CDR2 FQNEAQ. In nucleotides, the CDR3 is TGTGCCAGCAGCTCGGTGGTGGCTACAAACTATGGCTACACCTTC. Protein product: CASSSVVATNYGYTF.

This clonotype was seen repeatedly, ten times or more. The rearrangement links TRBV28 to TRBJ2-1; 7 bases match TRBD1. Germline V lookup: CDR1 MDHEN, CDR2 SYDVKM. V was pared by 6 bases and J by 7 bases, with 12 bases of the junction left unmatched. This CDR3 spans 15 amino acids. CDR3 nucleotide sequence: TGTGCCAGCAGCCTATCCGGGACAGCCCCTAATGAGCAGTTCTTC. Amino acid sequence: CASSLSGTAPNEQFF.

Ten or more counts support this clonotype. The J gene is TRBJ2-1, the V gene TRBV11-1; D remains unclear. V dropped 3 bases and J dropped 5 bases, with 23 bases sitting between them. CDR3 length: 18 amino acids. The germline CDR1 and CDR2 sequences are SGHAT and FQDESV (reference sequence). The CDR3 coding sequence is TGTGCCAGCAGCTTGGTATCGATTCTACCCGGTACGGACAATGAGCAGTTCTTC. Encoded protein: CASSLVSILPGTDNEQFF.

This clonotype was picked up a small number of times. The V gene is TRBV7-2, the J gene TRBJ1-3, with D perhaps TRBD1 (5 bases). The CDR3 loop spans 17 amino acids. Trimming pared 5 bases from V and 0 bases from J, leaving 17 bases between. Germline V gene data show CDR1 as SGHTA and CDR2 as FQGNSA. The CDR3 loop is CASSRPAGRSSGNTIYF. In DNA form, the CDR3 reads TGTGCCAGCAGCCGGCCCGCGGGGCGGAGCTCTGGAAACACCATATATTTT.

This clonotype occurred many times. V usage is TRBV28 and J usage is TRBJ1-2, with D unresolved. V shed 7 bases and J shed 4 bases, with 13 bases lying between them. This CDR3 region has 13 residues. Germline V CDR1 and CDR2: MDHEN, SYDVKM. CDR3 nucleotides: TGTGCCAGCACACCCCGGGAGGGCTATGGCTACACCTTC. Residues: CASTPREGYGYTF.

This clonotype was seen at least ten times. The rearrangement links TRBV6-2 or TRBV6-3 to TRBJ1-1; no clear D. Germline-derived CDR1 and CDR2 are MNHEY and SVGEGT. V gave up 2 bases and J gave up 3 bases, with 13 bases separating them. CDR3 size: 15 residues. CDR3 region: CASSYHGVPDTEAFF. Here the CDR3 DNA reads TGTGCCAGCAGTTACCACGGGGTCCCGGACACTGAAGCTTTCTTT.